This record covers a single T cell receptor beta chain. The specificity of this receptor is unknown. HCMV-specific IgG was detected in serum with a commercial ELISA kit to determine HCMV serostatus. Ficoll density gradient centrifugation was used to isolate peripheral blood mononuclear cells from blood. This record belongs to a study of T cells expressing NK-cell markers (dated by TCRdb to 2018 to 2021). The study in broad terms: In sorted CD3+CD56+NKG2C+, CD3+CD56+NKG2C- and CD3+CD56-NKG2C+ T-cell subsets from roughly 8 donors, TCR beta-chain repertoires were profiled. Among the eight sequenced donors, only one was HCMV-seronegative, while the other seven were HCMV-seropositive. The eight sequenced donors were randomly selected healthy volunteers, three men and five women. The libraries were sequenced on Illumina HiSeq 2000/2500, MiSeq or NextSeq, producing 2 x 150 bp reads.

The paper's findings and limits, for the study overall: In roughly six donors, the dominant CD3+CD56+NKG2C+ clonotypes were among the top 10 CD8+ clonotypes and accounted for roughly 1.0-8% of CD8+ T cells. Those dominant clonotypes were again the most abundant among CD3+CD56-NKG2C+ cells in a handful of donors, at roughly 25-60.1%. It remained unclear whether the expanded NKG2C-expressing T cell clones were specific for HCMV antigens.

The sequencing machine was an Illumina HiSeq 2000. 5'RACE template switching, by which a universal primer site and unique molecular identifiers were added, was used to make TCR beta cDNA libraries. cDNA synthesis was primed from the TCR beta constant segment and was followed by two successive PCR amplification steps. On the authors' methods: MIGEC handled demultiplexing of the reads and grouping by UMI, while MiTCR was used to assemble and quantify clonotypes. Only TCR cDNA sequences supported by at least two reads were kept to exclude erroneous sequences. The tcR package was used for downstream repertoire analysis, and clonotypes were matched between fractions using CDR3 nucleotide sequence together with V segment. Antigen specificity was annotated against VDJdb with VDJmatch, allowing one amino acid substitution in CDR3. TCRdb reprocessed the sequencing reads and holds a single record per CDR3 protein sequence, with no DNA. TCRdb assigned the V and J calls; the authors' analysis was not used. The sample table includes 300,000 to 500,000 distinct CDR3 sequences. Roughly 10% of the sample rests with the top ten.

CDR1 and CDR2 are read off the germline V gene as MRHNA and SNTAGT. From cysteine to phenylalanine, the CDR3 is 17 amino acids long. No DNA has been recorded. This TCR came from a woman aged 45 to 65 in good health. Donor details come from another sample of the same person, matched by shared clones. The source material was blood T cells: a sorted CD56 or NKG2C T cell subset, CD4+ or CD8+ T cells, or bulk PBMC T cells (not recorded which). This chain joins TRBV6-4 to TRBJ2-1; the TCRdb D gene call, TRBD2, has no DNA to confirm it. CDR3 sequence: CASSDSSLAGSYNEQFF.